The 28 T cell receptor beta chains reported below all come from one sample, sequenced in a study of identifying expanded T cells in peripheral blood. The data were produced by immunoSEQ multiplex PCR, yet TCRdb's version contains in-frame clones alone and is incomplete. The sample yields about 82,000 clones, around 90% seen once. The sequencing input was blood. These receptors originate from a person aged 18-70 years in good health.

The V and J genes are TRBV12-5 and TRBJ1-4; no clear D. V lost 1 base and J lost 3, with 6 bases in between. The germline V gene has CDR1 LGHNT and CDR2 FRNRAP. This CDR3 has 14 residues. The CDR3 region has the DNA TGTGCTAGTGGTTTGGGTGACCCTAATGAAAAACTGTTTTTT. Encoded protein: CASGLGDPNEKLFF.

The chain is built from TRBV11-2 and TRBJ2-1, with 9 bases that match TRBD2. From germline, CDR1 is SGHAT and CDR2 FQNNGV. The CDR3 runs to 16 residues. The junction had 14 bases not matched to a gene; V was cut back by 1 base and J by 13 bases. In DNA form, the CDR3 reads TGTGCCAGCAGCTTAGTCCGGCCTAGCGGGGAGTCTGGACAGTTCTTC. Translation gives CASSLVRPSGESGQFF.

The V and J genes are TRBV5-1 and TRBJ2-5, with D possibly matching TRBD2 (6 bases). CDR1 SGHRS and CDR2 YFSETQ come from the germline V gene. The V and J ends lost 4 bases and 5 bases respectively, with 18 bases between them. This CDR3 is built from 15 residues. In nucleotides, the CDR3 is TGCGCCAGCAGCCCGGACGGGAGAGGGCTTGAGACCCAGTACTTC. Amino acids: CASSPDGRGLETQYF.

The chain is built from TRBV10-1 and TRBJ2-5; 10 positions match TRBD2. This CDR3 is 16 amino acids long. CDR1 and CDR2 (germline): WNHNN, SYGVQD (reference sequence). V lost 0 bases and J lost 1; bases outside the gene matches: 2. The CDR3 DNA is TGCGCCAGCAGTGAGTCGATAGCGGGGGGCCAAGAGACCCAGTACTTC. Amino acids: CASSESIAGGQETQYF.

The rearrangement links TRBV5-1 to TRBJ2-5; D is uncertain. This CDR3 spans 13 amino acids. V was pared by 2 bases and J by 2 bases, with 7 bases between. Germline V gene sequence: CDR1 SGHRS, CDR2 YFSETQ. In DNA, the CDR3 is TGCGCCAGCAGCTTAGTCCCACAAGAGACCCAGTACTTC. Translating it yields CASSLVPQETQYF.

The chain carries TRBV2 and TRBJ2-1; TRBD2 matches 10 bases. This CDR3 region has 18 residues. The germline CDR1 and CDR2 sequences are SNHLY and FYNNEI. V was clipped by 0 bases and J by 3 bases; unmatched bases: 8. The CDR3 sequence: CASSEARASGGFYNEQFF. The DNA for the CDR3 is TGTGCCAGCAGTGAAGCGCGCGCTAGCGGGGGATTCTACAATGAGCAGTTCTTC.

The genes are TRBV6-6 and TRBJ1-2; D may be TRBD1 (5 bases). Trimming removed 4 bases from V and 10 bases from J, with 10 bases in between. The CDR3 has 11 residues. Germline loops: CDR1 MNHNY, CDR2 SVGAGI (reference sequence). CDR3 region: CASSSQGDYTF. For the CDR3, the DNA is TGTGCCAGCAGTTCCCAGGGCGACTACACCTTC.

The CDR3 is CAISGYRDTGRYGYTF. Written as DNA, the CDR3 is TGTGCCATCAGTGGGTACCGGGACACCGGGCGCTATGGCTACACCTTC. The chain couples TRBV10-3 to TRBJ1-2, with D possibly being TRBD1 (6 bases). V lost 4 bases and J 4 bases, leaving 19 bases between the germline ends. The CDR3 is made up of 16 amino acids. CDR1 is ENHRY, CDR2 SYGVKD, per germline.

The rearrangement uses TRBV18 and TRBJ2-7, with TRBD1 matching over 9 bases. Germline trimming cut 3 bases from V and 7 bases from J; bases unmatched to any gene: 13. The CDR3 totals 16 residues. Germline loops: CDR1 KGHSH, CDR2 LQKENI. CDR3 protein: CASSPVWTGVSGEQYF. The CDR3 DNA is TGTGCCAGCTCACCGGTCTGGACAGGGGTTTCTGGGGAGCAGTACTTC.

This clone was counted a few times. The chain couples TRBV11-2 to TRBJ2-1; a weak D match, TRBD2 (6 bases). The germline V gene encodes CDR1 SGHAT and CDR2 FQNNGV. The CDR3 consists of 16 residues. Trimming left V 0 bases short and J 8 bases short, with 17 bases between. The chain's CDR3 is CASSLDWVGSGHEQFF. CDR3 nucleotides: TGTGCCAGCAGCTTAGATTGGGTCGGGAGTGGCCATGAGCAGTTCTTC.

The rearrangement joins TRBV7-3 to TRBJ1-1, with 7 bases that match TRBD1. Losses at the gene ends were 5 bases for V and 1 base for J; bases not matched to a gene: 7. This CDR3 contains 15 residues. From germline, CDR1 is SGHTA and CDR2 FQGTGA. CDR3 amino acids: CASSRTGNQNTEAFF. In DNA, the CDR3 is TGTGCCAGCAGCCGGACAGGAAACCAGAACACTGAAGCTTTCTTT. Together with reference TRBV7-3 and TRBJ1-1, the CDR3 gives the full variable domain: GAGVSQTPSNKVTEKGKYVELRCDPISGHTALYWYRQSLGQGPEFLIYFQGTGAADDSGLPNDRFFAVRPEGSVSTLKIQRTERGDSAVYLCASSRTGNQNTEAFFGQGTRLTVV.

The V call is TRBV5-1, the J call TRBJ1-1; D is perhaps TRBD1 (6 bases). The V end was cut by 4 bases, the J end by 1 base, with 8 bases between. CDR3 length: 13 amino acids. Germline V gene data show CDR1 as SGHRS and CDR2 as YFSETQ. CDR3 in DNA: TGCGCCAGCAGCCCGGGACAGAACACTGAAGCTTTCTTT. Its translation is CASSPGQNTEAFF.

V is TRBV30 and J is TRBJ2-4; the D gene could be TRBD1 or TRBD2 (6 bases each). Deletions cut 0 bases from V and 2 bases from J, with 14 bases between. The CDR3 has 16 amino acids. CDR1 is GTSNPN and CDR2 is SVGIG in the germline V gene (reference sequence). The chain's CDR3 is CAWSVPGGLTKNIQYF. The CDR3 nucleotides are TGTGCCTGGAGTGTACCCGGGGGCTTGACCAAAAACATTCAGTACTTC.

The chain joins TRBV19 to TRBJ1-1, with D hard to call. Trimming shortened V by 7 bases and J by 1 base, and 10 bases separated the two germline ends. The CDR3 totals 13 residues. Germline-derived CDR1 and CDR2 are LNHDA and SQIVND (reference sequence). The CDR3 is CASISWGNTEAFF. CDR3 sequence (DNA): TGTGCCAGTATTAGTTGGGGGAACACTGAAGCTTTCTTT.

This chain joins TRBV30 and TRBJ1-5, with 8 bases fitting TRBD1. From germline, CDR1 is GTSNPN and CDR2 SVGIG (reference sequence). The CDR3 consists of 15 residues. Unmatched junction bases numbered 9, after V lost 1 base and J lost 7 bases. CDR3 nucleotide sequence: TGTGCCTGGAGTGATGGGTCAGGGGGCAGACAGCCCCAGCATTTT. Protein product: CAWSDGSGGRQPQHF.

The V call is TRBV10-3, the J call TRBJ2-6; D gene uncertain. The CDR3 is 16 amino acids. V lost 7 bases and J 0 bases, leaving 13 bases between the germline ends. Germline V CDR1 and CDR2: ENHRY, SYGVKD. In DNA form, the CDR3 reads TGTGCCATCAAGGCAACCCCCGACTCTGGGGCCAACGTCCTGACTTTC. As protein: CAIKATPDSGANVLTF.

This chain connects TRBV5-1 to TRBJ1-2, with 7 bases lining up with TRBD1. Trimming at V came to 3 bases and at J to 0 bases, leaving 8 bases not matched to a gene. This CDR3 has 16 amino acids. Germline CDR1 reads SGHRS; CDR2 reads YFSETQ. CDR3 DNA: TGCGCCAGCAGCTCGGGCCGGGACAGCCCTAACTATGGCTACACCTTC. Translated: CASSSGRDSPNYGYTF. Supplemented by reference TRBV5-1 and TRBJ1-2, the full variable domain reads KAGVTQTPRYLIKTRGQQVTLSCSPISGHRSVSWYQQTPGQGLQFLFEYFSETQRNKGNFPGRFSGRQFSNSRSEMNVSTLELGDSALYLCASSSGRDSPNYGYTFGSGTRLTVV.

CDR3 loop: CASSLAGAAETQYF. The CDR3 DNA reads as TGTGCCAGCAGCTTAGCGGGAGCCGCAGAGACCCAGTACTTC. The chain couples TRBV11-2 to TRBJ2-5; TRBD2 is a possible D gene (6 bases). This CDR3 has 14 amino acids. V shed 1 base and J shed 4 bases, with 10 bases lying between them. Germline V lookup: CDR1 SGHAT, CDR2 FQNNGV.

This rearrangement joins TRBV7-9 to TRBJ1-1; D remains unclear. The CDR3 extends over 13 amino acids. V was clipped by 4 bases and J by 0 bases, with 6 bases between them. Germline CDR1 SEHNR, CDR2 FQNEAQ (reference sequence). Here the CDR3 DNA reads TGTGCCAGCAGCTGGGCAGTGAACACTGAAGCTTTCTTT. Its protein product is CASSWAVNTEAFF.

The chain employs TRBV7-3 and TRBJ2-3; TRBD2 matches at 11 bases. The CDR3 covers 14 residues. V gave up 5 bases and J gave up 5 bases; unmatched junction bases: 3. Germline-derived CDR1 and CDR2 are SGHTA and FQGTGA. The CDR3 DNA follows: TGTGCCAGCAGCGCCGGGACTAGCGGAGATACGCAGTATTTT. Its protein is CASSAGTSGDTQYF.

This chain connects TRBV7-3 to TRBJ2-3, with D unresolved. Germline CDR1 is SGHTA and CDR2 is FQGTGA. The CDR3 runs to 14 residues. V was clipped by 4 bases and J by 1 base, with 9 bases between them. The CDR3 protein is CASSSLRGTDTQYF. DNA for the CDR3: TGTGCCAGCAGCTCGCTTCGAGGCACAGATACGCAGTATTTT.

This CDR3 reads CASGLVPGVGNQPQHF. The CDR3 region has the DNA TGTGCTAGTGGTTTGGTCCCTGGGGTGGGCAATCAGCCCCAGCATTTT. The V and J genes are TRBV12-5 and TRBJ1-5; no clear D. V lost 0 bases and J 2 bases, leaving 11 bases between the germline ends. CDR1 is LGHNT, CDR2 FRNRAP, per germline. The CDR3 spans 16 residues.

The chain uses TRBV18 and TRBJ1-2, with D possibly matching TRBD1 (5 bases). V lost 6 bases and J lost 8, with 16 bases in between. Germline CDR1 reads KGHSH; CDR2 reads LQKENI. This CDR3 contains 13 residues. The CDR3 sequence is CASSLGAPAGYTF. The CDR3 DNA reads as TGTGCCAGCTCTCTCGGGGCCCCGGCCGGCTACACCTTC.

The chain employs TRBV5-4 and TRBJ2-5, with 14 positions matching TRBD2. CDR1 is SGHNT, CDR2 YYREEE, per germline (reference sequence). The junction had 5 bases not matched to a gene; V was cut back by 5 bases and J by 5 bases. The CDR3 is 15 amino acids. The CDR3 bases are TGTGCCAGCAGACAGACTAGCGGGGGGGCGGAGACCCAGTACTTC. This encodes CASRQTSGGAETQYF.

Concerning this clone: Other DNA sequences within the sample encode an identical CDR3. The gene calls are TRBV5-1 and TRBJ1-5; D gene ambiguous. Trimming left V 0 bases short and J 0 bases short, with 4 bases between. The CDR3 has 14 amino acids. Per germline, CDR1 SGHRS and CDR2 YFSETQ. CDR3 DNA: TGCGCCAGCAGCTTGGGCGGTAGCAATCAGCCCCAGCATTTT. Translated: CASSLGGSNQPQHF.

This chain joins TRBV7-9 and TRBJ1-1; the D is unclear. Trimming removed 6 bases at V and 0 bases at J, with 11 bases between. CDR3 length: 14 residues. The germline V gene has CDR1 SEHNR and CDR2 FQNEAQ (reference sequence). CDR3 sequence reads: CASSPTSMNTEAFF. The CDR3 nucleotides read TGTGCCAGCAGTCCAACTTCGATGAACACTGAAGCTTTCTTT. Full variable domain (outside the CDR3, taken from reference TRBV7-9 and TRBJ1-1): DTGVSQNPRHKITKRGQNVTFRCDPISEHNRLYWYRQTLGQGPEFLTYFQNEAQLEKSRLLSDRFSAERPKGSFSTLEIQRTEQGDSAMYLCASSPTSMNTEAFFGQGTRLTVV.

This clone has only a few counts. The V call is TRBV11-1, the J call TRBJ1-1; possible D gene TRBD1, 5 bases. CDR1 and CDR2 (germline): SGHAT, FQDESV (reference sequence). The CDR3 sequence is 17 residues long. V was trimmed by 1 base and J by 3 bases, leaving 18 bases between them. The CDR3 spells CASSLVGTGLVDTEAFF. The CDR3 DNA sequence: TGTGCCAGCAGCTTAGTTGGCACAGGATTAGTCGACACTGAAGCTTTCTTT.

This clone showed up just a few times. The chain uses TRBV30 and TRBJ1-3, with TRBD1 matching 8 bases. Germline V gene data show CDR1 as GTSNPN and CDR2 as SVGIG (reference sequence). V was clipped by 8 bases and J by 4 bases; unmatched bases: 7. The CDR3 runs 13 residues. The CDR3 spells CARGQEYGNTIYF. CDR3 bases: TGTGCCCGGGGACAGGAGTACGGAAACACCATATATTTT.